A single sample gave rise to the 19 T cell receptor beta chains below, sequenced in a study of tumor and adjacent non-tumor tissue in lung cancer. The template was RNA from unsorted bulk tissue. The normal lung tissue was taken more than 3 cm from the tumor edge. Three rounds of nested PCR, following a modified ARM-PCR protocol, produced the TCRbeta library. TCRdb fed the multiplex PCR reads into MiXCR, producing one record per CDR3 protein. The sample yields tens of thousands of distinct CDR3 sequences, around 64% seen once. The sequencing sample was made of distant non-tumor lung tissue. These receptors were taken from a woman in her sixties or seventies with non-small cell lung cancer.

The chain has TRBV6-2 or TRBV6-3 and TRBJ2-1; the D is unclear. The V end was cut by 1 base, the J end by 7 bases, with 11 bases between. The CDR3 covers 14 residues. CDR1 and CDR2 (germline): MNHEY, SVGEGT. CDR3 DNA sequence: TGTGCCAGCAGTTACTGTTCTACCGTGAATGAGCAGTTCTTC. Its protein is CASSYCSTVNEQFF.

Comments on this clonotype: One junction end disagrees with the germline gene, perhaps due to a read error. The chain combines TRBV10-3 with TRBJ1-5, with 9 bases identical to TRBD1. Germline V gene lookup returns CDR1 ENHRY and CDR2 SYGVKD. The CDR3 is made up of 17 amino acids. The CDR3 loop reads CANSQGLGQGERQPKHF. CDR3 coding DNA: TGTGCCAACTCCCAGGGGTTGGGACAGGGTGAACGCCAGCCCAAGCATTTT.

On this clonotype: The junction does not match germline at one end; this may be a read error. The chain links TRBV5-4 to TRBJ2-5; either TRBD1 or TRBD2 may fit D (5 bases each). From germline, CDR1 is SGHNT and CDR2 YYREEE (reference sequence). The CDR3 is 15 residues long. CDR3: CASSHRDGYQETHYF. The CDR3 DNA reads TGTGCCAGCAGCCACCGGGACGGCTACCAAGAGACCCACTACTTC.

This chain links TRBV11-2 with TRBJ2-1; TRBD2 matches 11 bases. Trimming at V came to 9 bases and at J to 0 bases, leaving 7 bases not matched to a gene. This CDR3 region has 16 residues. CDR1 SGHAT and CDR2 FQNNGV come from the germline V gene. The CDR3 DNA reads TGTGCCAGGAACCCTAGCGGGGGGAGCTCCTACAATGAGCAGTTCTTC. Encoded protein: CARNPSGGSSYNEQFF.

In DNA, the CDR3 is TGTGCCAGCAGCTTGGGGGTAGGAACCTACGAGCAGTACTTC. It codes for CASSLGVGTYEQYF. The chain links TRBV5-4 to TRBJ2-7; D is ambiguous. The CDR3 sequence is 14 residues long. Germline CDR1 is SGHNT and CDR2 is YYREEE (reference sequence). With 0 bases removed from V and 2 bases from J, the gap between germline ends came to 9 bases.

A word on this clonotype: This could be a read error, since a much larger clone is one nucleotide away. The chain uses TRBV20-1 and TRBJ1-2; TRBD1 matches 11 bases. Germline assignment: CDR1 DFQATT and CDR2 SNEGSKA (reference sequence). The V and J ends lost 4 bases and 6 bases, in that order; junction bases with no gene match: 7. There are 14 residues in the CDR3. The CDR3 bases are TGCAGTGCTACTACCAGGACAGGGGGCAATGGCTACACCTTC. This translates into CSATTRTGGNGYTF.

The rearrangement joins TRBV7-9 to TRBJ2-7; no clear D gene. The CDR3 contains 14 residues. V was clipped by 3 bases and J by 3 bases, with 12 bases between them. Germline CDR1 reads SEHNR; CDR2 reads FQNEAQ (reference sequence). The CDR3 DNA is TGTGCCAGCAGCTTGGAAGCGCAATTCTACGAGCAGTACTTC. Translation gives CASSLEAQFYEQYF.

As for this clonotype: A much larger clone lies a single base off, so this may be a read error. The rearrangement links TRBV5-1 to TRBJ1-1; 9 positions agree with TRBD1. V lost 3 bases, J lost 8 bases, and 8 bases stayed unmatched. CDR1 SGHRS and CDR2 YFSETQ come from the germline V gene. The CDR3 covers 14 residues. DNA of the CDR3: TGCGCCAGCAGCTCGTCCGGACAGGGGATGGAAGCTTTCTTT. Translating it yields CASSSSGQGMEAFF. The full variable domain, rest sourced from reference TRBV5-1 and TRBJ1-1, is KAGVTQTPRYLIKTRGQQVTLSCSPISGHRSVSWYQQTPGQGLQFLFEYFSETQRNKGNFPGRFSGRQFSNSRSEMNVSTLELGDSALYLCASSSSGQGMEAFFGQGTRLTVV.

This CDR3 is CTNHDLVGGDTGQLFF. The CDR3 region has the DNA TGTACCAACCACGACTTGGTAGGAGGTGACACCGGACAGCTGTTTTTT. The chain carries TRBV6-6 and TRBJ2-2, with D possibly TRBD2 on 5 matching bases. Germline assignment: CDR1 MNHNY and CDR2 SVGAGI (reference sequence). The CDR3 length is 16 residues.

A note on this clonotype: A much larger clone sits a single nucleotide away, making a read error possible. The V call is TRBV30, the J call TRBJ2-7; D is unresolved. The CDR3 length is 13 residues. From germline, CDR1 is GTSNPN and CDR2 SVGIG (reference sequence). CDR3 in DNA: TGTGCCTGGAGTGTAAAGGCTTATTACGAGGAGTACTTC. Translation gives CAWSVKAYYEEYF.

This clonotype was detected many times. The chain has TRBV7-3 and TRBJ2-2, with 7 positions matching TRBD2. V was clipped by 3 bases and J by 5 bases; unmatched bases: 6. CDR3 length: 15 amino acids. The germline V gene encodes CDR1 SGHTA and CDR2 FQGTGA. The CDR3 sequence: CASSFAGVGTGELFF. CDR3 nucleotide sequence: TGTGCCAGCAGCTTTGCGGGAGTCGGTACCGGGGAGCTGTTTTTT.

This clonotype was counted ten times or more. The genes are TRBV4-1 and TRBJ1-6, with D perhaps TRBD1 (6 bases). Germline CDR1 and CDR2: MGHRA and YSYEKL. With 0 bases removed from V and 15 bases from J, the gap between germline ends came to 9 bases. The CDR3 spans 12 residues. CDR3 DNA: TGCGCCAGCAGCCAAGATCGGGGGCTCCTCCACTTT. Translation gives CASSQDRGLLHF.

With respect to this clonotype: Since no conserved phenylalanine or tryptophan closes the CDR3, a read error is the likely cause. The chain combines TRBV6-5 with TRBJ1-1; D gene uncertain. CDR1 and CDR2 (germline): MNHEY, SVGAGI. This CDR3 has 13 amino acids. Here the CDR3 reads CATSRDVNTEAFL. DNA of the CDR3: TGTGCCACCAGTAGGGATGTGAACACTGAAGCTTTCTTA.

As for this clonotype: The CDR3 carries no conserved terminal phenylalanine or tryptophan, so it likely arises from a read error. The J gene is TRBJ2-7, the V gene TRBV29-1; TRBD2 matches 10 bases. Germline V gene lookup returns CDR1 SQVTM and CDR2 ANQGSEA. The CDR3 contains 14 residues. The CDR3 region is CSVRLAGASYEQYS. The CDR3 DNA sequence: TGCAGTGTTCGCCTAGCGGGAGCGTCCTACGAGCAGTACTCC.

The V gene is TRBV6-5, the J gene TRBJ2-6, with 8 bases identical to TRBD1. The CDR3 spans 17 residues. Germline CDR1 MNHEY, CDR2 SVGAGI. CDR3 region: CDSSYSRTGSGANVLTF. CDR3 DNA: TGTGATAGTAGTTACTCACGGACAGGGTCTGGGGCCAACGTCCTGACTTTC.

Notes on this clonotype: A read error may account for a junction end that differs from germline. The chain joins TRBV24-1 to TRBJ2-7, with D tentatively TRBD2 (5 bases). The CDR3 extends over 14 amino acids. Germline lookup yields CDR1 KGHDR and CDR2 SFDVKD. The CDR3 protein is CATGQREWAYVQYF. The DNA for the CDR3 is TGTGCCACCGGTCAACGGGAATGGGCCTACGTGCAGTACTTC.

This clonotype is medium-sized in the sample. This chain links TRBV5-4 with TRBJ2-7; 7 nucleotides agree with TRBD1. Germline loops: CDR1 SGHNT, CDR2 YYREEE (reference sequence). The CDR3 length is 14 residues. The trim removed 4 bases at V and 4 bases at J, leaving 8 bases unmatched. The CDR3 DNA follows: TGTGCCAGCAGCCAAAGGGACAGACTATACGAGCAGTACTTC. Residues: CASSQRDRLYEQYF.

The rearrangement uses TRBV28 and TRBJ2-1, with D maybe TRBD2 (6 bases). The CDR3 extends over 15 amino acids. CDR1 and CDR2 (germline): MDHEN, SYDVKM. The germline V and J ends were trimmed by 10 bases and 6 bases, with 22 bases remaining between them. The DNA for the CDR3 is TGTGCCACAAAGGGGAATATCGGGAGTGGCAATGAGCAGTTCTTC. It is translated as CATKGNIGSGNEQFF.

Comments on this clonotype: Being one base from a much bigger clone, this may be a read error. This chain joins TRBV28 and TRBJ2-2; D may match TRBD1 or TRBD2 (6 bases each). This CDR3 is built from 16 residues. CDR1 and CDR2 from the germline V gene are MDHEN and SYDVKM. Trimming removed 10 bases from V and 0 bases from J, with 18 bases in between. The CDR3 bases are TGTGCCATTCTGGGGGGCAAATACGCGAACACCGGGGAGCTGTTTTTT. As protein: CAILGGKYANTGELFF.